Presented here are 3 T cell receptor beta chains from one specimen sequenced in a study of blood T cell repertoires in COVID-19. This table comes from immunoSEQ multiplex PCR, and its TCRdb copy is limited to in-frame clones, with some not included. The sample carries 200,000 to 250,000 clones, around 85% recorded once. The sequencing sample was made of peripheral blood. These receptors all stem from a woman aged 55-69 years with active or convalescent COVID-19.

The chain recombines TRBV7-2 with TRBJ2-7, with 10 positions matching TRBD2. Trimming at V came to 1 base and at J to 4 bases, leaving 4 bases not matched to a gene. This CDR3 is 15 amino acids long. Germline V gene lookup returns CDR1 SGHTA and CDR2 FQGNSA. The CDR3, as DNA: TGTGCCAGCAGCTTAGTGGCGACTAGCGGGTACGAGCAGTACTTC. Encoded protein: CASSLVATSGYEQYF.

This clone has only a few counts. The chain carries TRBV19 and TRBJ1-6; 9 bases are a match to TRBD1. Germline V gene lookup returns CDR1 LNHDA and CDR2 SQIVND (reference sequence). CDR3 length: 19 residues. V dropped 4 bases and J dropped 1; count of bases not matched to a gene: 11. CDR3 residues: CASSTPNGQGRSYNSPLHF. DNA of the CDR3: TGTGCCAGTAGTACGCCAAACGGACAGGGGAGATCCTATAATTCACCCCTCCACTTT.

J is TRBJ2-1 and V is TRBV7-3; 12 nucleotides align to TRBD2. Germline-derived CDR1 and CDR2 are SGHTA and FQGTGA. V lost 0 bases to trimming and J lost 4 bases; unmatched junction nucleotides: 4. CDR3 size: 17 residues. The CDR3 reads CASSLTPTSGRYNEQFF. The CDR3 DNA sequence: TGTGCCAGCAGCTTAACGCCCACTAGCGGGAGGTACAATGAGCAGTTCTTC.